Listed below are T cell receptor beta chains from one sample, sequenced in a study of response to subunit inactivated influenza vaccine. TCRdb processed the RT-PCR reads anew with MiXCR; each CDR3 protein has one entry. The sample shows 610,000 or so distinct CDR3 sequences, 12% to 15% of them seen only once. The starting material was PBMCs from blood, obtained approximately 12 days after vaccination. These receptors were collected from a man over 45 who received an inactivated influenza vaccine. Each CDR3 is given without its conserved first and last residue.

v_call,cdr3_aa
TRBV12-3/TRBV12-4,ASSIQGGLNYGYT
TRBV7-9,ASSSTLATSTDTQY
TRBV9,ASSVELAGEGDTQY
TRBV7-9,ASSRDRANGGELF
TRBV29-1,SVEVSGGAWNEQF
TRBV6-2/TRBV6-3,ASRILGQINQPQH
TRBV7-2,ASSLNLRPPGNTIY
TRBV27,ASSRGTSGTETQY
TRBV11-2,ASSPRTSGGPDGEQF
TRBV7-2,ASSSGQGAETQY
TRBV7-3,ASSVTGTSGEQF
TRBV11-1,ASSLLAGGPTLTDTQY
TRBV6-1,ASSLQTGQGASEQY
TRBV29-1,SVEVPMTGSSYEQY
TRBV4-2,ASSQDRRGRDRTGELF
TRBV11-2,ASSLEAGKNNEQF